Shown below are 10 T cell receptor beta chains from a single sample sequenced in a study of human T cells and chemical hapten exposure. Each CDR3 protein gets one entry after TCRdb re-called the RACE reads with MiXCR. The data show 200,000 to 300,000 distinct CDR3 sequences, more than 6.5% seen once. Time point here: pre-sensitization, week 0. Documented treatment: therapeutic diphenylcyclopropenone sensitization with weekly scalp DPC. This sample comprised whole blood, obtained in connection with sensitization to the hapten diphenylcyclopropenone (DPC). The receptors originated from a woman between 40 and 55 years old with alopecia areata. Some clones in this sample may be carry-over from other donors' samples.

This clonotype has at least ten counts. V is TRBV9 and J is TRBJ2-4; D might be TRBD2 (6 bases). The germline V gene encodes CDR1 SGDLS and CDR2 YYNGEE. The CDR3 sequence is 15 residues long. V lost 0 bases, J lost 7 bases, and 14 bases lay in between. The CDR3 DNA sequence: TGTGCCAGCAGCGTAGATGTGACTAGAGGGAACATTCAGTACTTC. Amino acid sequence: CASSVDVTRGNIQYF. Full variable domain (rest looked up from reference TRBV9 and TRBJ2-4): DSGVTQTPKHLITATGQRVTLRCSPRSGDLSVYWYQQSLDQGLQFLIQYYNGEERAKGNILERFSAQQFPDLHSELNLSSLELGDSALYFCASSVDVTRGNIQYFGAGTRLSVL.

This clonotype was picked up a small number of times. CDR3 residues: CASSFVGSGANVLTF. The CDR3 DNA sequence: TGTGCCAGCAGCTTCGTCGGCTCTGGGGCCAACGTCCTGACTTTC. The genes are TRBV7-2 and TRBJ2-6; D is unresolved. Per germline, CDR1 SGHTA and CDR2 FQGNSA. Trimming took 3 bases from V and 0 from J, leaving 6 bases between them. The CDR3 is 15 amino acids.

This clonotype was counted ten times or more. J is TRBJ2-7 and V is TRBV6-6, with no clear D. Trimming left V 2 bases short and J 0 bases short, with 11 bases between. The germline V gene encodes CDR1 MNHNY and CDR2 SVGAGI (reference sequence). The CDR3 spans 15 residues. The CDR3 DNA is TGTGCCAGCAGTTACCCCCTGCTTAACTCCTACGAGCAGTACTTC. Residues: CASSYPLLNSYEQYF.

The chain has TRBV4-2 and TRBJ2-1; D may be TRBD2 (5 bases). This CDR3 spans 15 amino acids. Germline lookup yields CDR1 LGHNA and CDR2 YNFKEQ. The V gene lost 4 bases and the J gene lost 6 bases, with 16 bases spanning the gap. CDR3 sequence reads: CASSLFTGTSNEQFF. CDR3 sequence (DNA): TGTGCCAGCAGCCTCTTTACGGGAACCTCCAATGAGCAGTTCTTC.

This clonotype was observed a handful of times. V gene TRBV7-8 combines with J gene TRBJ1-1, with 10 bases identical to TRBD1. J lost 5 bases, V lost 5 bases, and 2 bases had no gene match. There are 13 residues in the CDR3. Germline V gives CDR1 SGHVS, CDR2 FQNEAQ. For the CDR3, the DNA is TGTGCCAGCAGCGAGGGACAGGGGACTGAAGCTTTCTTT. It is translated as CASSEGQGTEAFF. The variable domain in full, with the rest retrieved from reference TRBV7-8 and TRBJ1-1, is GAGVSQSPRYKVAKRGQDVALRCDPISGHVSLFWYQQALGQGPEFLTYFQNEAQLDKSGLPSDRFFAERPEGSVSTLKIQRTQQEDSAVYLCASSEGQGTEAFFGQGTRLTVV.

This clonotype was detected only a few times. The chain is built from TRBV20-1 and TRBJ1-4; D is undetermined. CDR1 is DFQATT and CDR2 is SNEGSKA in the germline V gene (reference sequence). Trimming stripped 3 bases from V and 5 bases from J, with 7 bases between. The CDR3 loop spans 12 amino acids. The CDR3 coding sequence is TGCAGTGCTAGGGTCCTGAATGAAAAACTGTTTTTT. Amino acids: CSARVLNEKLFF.

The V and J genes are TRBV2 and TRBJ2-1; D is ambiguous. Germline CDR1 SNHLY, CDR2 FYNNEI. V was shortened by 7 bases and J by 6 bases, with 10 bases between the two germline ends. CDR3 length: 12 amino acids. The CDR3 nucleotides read TGTGCCAGCAAAGAAGCTATCAATGAGCAGTTCTTC. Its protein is CASKEAINEQFF.

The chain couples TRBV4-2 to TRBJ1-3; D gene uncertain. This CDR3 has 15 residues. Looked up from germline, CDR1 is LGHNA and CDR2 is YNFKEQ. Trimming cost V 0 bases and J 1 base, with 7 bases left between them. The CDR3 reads CASSQDFQSGNTIYF. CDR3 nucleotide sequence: TGTGCCAGCAGCCAAGATTTTCAATCTGGAAACACCATATATTTT.

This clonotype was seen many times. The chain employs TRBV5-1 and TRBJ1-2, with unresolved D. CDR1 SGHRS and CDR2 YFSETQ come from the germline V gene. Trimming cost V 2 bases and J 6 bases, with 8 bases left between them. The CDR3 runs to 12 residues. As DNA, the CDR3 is TGCGCCAGCAGCTTCAGTGGACATGGCTACACCTTC. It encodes CASSFSGHGYTF.

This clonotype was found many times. The DNA of the CDR3 is TGTGCCAGCAGTTTATCTCCAACTGAAGCTTTCTTT. Its translation: CASSLSPTEAFF. V and J are TRBV28 and TRBJ1-1, with D unclear. The V gene lost 1 base and the J gene lost 5 bases, with 5 bases spanning the gap. The CDR3 covers 12 residues. Germline loops: CDR1 MDHEN, CDR2 SYDVKM.